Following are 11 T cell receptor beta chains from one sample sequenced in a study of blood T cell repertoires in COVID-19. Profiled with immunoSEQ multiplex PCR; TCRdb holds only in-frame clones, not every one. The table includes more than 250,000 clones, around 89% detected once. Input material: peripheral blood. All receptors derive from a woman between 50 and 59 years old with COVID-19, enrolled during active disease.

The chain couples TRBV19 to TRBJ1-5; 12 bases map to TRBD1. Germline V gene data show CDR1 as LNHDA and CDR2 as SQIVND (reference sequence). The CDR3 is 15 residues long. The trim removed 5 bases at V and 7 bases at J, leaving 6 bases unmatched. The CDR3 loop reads CASSPGQGAGQPQHF. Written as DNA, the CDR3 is TGTGCCAGTAGTCCGGGACAGGGGGCGGGGCAGCCCCAGCATTTT.

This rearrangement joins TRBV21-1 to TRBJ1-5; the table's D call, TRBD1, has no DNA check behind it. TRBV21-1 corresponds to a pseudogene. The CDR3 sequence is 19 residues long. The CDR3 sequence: CASSKATLTGCVLNQPQHF. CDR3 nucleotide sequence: TGTGCCAGCAGCAAAGCGACCCTGACAGGTTGCGTCTTAAATCAGCCCCAGCATTTT.

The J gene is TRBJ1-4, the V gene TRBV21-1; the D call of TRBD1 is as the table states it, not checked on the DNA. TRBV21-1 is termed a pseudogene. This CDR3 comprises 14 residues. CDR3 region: CASRGGQPYEKLFF. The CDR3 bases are TGTGCCAGCAGAGGGGGACAGCCCTATGAAAAACTGTTTTTT.

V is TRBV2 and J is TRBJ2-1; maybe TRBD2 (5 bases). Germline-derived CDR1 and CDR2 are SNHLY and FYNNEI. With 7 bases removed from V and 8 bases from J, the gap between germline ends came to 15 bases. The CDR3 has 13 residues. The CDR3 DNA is TGTGCCAGCACACCCCAGAGGGTAGATGAGCAGTTCTTC. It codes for CASTPQRVDEQFF.

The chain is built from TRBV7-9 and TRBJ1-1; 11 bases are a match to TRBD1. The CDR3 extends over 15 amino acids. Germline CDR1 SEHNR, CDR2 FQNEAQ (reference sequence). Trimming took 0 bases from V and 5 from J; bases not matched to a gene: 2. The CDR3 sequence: CASSLAGTGGTEAFF. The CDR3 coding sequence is TGTGCCAGCAGCTTAGCCGGGACAGGGGGTACTGAAGCTTTCTTT.

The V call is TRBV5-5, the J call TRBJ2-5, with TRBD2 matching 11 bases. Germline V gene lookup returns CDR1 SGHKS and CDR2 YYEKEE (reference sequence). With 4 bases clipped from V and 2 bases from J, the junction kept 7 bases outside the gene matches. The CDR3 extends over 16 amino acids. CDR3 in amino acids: CASSLNVAGGQETQYF. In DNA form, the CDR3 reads TGTGCCAGCAGCCTGAACGTAGCGGGAGGGCAAGAGACCCAGTACTTC. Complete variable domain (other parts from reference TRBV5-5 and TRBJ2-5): DAGVTQSPTHLIKTRGQQVTLRCSPISGHKSVSWYQQVLGQGPQFIFQYYEKEERGRGNFPDRFSARQFPNYSSELNVNALLLGDSALYLCASSLNVAGGQETQYFGPGTRLLVL.

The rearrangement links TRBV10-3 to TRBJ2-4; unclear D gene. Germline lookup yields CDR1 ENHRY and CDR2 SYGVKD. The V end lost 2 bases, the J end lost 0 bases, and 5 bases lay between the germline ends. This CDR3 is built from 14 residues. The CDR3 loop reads CAISERLAKNIQYF. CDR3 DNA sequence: TGTGCCATCAGTGAGCGGTTAGCCAAAAACATTCAGTACTTC.

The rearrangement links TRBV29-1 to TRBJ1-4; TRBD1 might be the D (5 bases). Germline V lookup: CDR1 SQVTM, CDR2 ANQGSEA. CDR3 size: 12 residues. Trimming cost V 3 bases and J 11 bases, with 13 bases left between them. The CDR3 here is CSVEPPGGKLFF. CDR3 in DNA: TGCAGCGTTGAGCCCCCTGGGGGGAAACTGTTTTTT.

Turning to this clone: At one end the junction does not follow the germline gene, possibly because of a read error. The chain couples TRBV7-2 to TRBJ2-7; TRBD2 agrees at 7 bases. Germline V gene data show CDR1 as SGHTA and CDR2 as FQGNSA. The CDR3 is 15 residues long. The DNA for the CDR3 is TGTGCCAGCAGCCTAGCGGCTAGCGGTTACTACGAGCAGTACTTC. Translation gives CASSLAASGYYEQYF.

This chain's CDR3 is CASRAGTSGYNEQFF. The CDR3 DNA follows: TGTGCCAGCAGGGCCGGGACTAGCGGATACAATGAGCAGTTCTTC. The chain has TRBV5-4 and TRBJ2-1, with 11 bases aligning to TRBD2. The CDR3 loop spans 15 amino acids. V was pared by 5 bases and J by 4 bases, with 5 bases of the junction left unmatched. Germline V gene sequence: CDR1 SGHNT, CDR2 YYREEE (reference sequence).

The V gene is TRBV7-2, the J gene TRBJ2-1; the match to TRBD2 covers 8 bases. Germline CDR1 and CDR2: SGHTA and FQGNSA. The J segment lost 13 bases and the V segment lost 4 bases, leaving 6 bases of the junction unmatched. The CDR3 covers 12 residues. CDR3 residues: CASSSLSGRQFF. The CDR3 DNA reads TGTGCCAGCAGCTCCCTCAGCGGGAGACAGTTCTTC.